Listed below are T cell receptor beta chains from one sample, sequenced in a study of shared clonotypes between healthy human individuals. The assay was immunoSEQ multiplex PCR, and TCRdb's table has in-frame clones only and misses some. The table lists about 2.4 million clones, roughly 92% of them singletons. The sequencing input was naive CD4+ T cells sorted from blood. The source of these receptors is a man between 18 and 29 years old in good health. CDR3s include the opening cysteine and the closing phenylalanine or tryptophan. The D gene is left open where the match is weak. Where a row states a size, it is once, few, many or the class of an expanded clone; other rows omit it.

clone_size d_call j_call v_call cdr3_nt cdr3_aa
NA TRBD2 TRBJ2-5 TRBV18 TGTGCCAGCTCACCAAGCGGGGAAGAGACCCAGTACTTC CASSPSGEETQYF
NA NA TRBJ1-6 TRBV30 TGTGCCTGGAGTGTGGGAAATTCACCCCTCCACTTT CAWSVGNSPLHF
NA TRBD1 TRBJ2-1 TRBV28 TGTGCCAGCAGTTTATTGGGACAGGGTTACAATGAGCAGTTCTTC CASSLLGQGYNEQFF
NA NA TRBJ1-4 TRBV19 TGTGCCAGTAGCCGGGACACTAATGAAAAACTGTTTTTT CASSRDTNEKLFF
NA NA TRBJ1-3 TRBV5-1 TGCGCCAGCAGCTTGGCATCAGGGTCTGGAAACACCATATATTTT CASSLASGSGNTIYF
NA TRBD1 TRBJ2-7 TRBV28 TGTGCCAGCAGTTTAGGGACAGTCTACGAGCAGTACTTC CASSLGTVYEQYF
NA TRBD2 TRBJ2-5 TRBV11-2 TGTGCCAGCAGCGATGGACTAGCGCGCGAGACCCAGTACTTC CASSDGLARETQYF
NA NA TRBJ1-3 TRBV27 TGTGCCAGTGGGCGATGGTCTGGAAACACCATATATTTT CASGRWSGNTIYF
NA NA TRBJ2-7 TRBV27 TGTGCCAGCAGTTCTCGACAGGAACCCTACGAGCAGTACTTC CASSSRQEPYEQYF
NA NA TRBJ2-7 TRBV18 TGTGCCAGCTCACCCACGAGAGGGGCCTACGAGCAGTACTTC CASSPTRGAYEQYF
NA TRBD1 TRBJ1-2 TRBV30 TGTGCCTGGATCGGAGACAGGGGGAACTATGGCTACACCTTC CAWIGDRGNYGYTF
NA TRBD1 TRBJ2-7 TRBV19 TGTGCCAGTAGTAAGGGGGCAGGCTCCTACGAGCAGTACTTC CASSKGAGSYEQYF
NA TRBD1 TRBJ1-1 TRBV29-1 TGCAGCGTTTCCGACAGGGGTCGTCTTGACACTGAAGCTTTCTTT CSVSDRGRLDTEAFF
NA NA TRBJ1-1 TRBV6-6 TGTGCCAGCTCCGGGGCCTGGGGCACTGAAGCTTTCTTT CASSGAWGTEAFF
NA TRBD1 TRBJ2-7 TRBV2 TGTGCCAGCGTAGGACAGGGCTACGAGCAGTACTTC CASVGQGYEQYF
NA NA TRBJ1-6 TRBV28 TGTGCCAGCAGTTTGACGGCCTCTCTCTATAATTCACCCCTCCACTTT CASSLTASLYNSPLHF
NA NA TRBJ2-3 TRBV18 TGTGCCAGCTCACCAAGTTTCCCGCGAAGCACAGATACGCAGTATTTT CASSPSFPRSTDTQYF
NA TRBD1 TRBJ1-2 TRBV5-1 TGCGCCAGCAGCCAAAGAACGGACAGGGCAGGTGGCTACACCTTC CASSQRTDRAGGYTF
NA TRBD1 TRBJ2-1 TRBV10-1 TGCGCCAGCAGTGAGGGGACAGGGGGTTCGGATGAGCAGTTCTTC CASSEGTGGSDEQFF
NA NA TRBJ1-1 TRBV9 TGTGCCAGCAGCGTAGTCCCGGGAGACTCGGAAGCTTTCTTT CASSVVPGDSEAFF
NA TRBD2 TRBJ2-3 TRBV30 TGTGCCTGGAGTAACCTAGCGGGGAGCACAGATACGCAGTATTTT CAWSNLAGSTDTQYF
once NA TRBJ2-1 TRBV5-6 TGTGCCAGCAGCCAAGGGAGGTACACAAATGAGCAGTTCTTC CASSQGRYTNEQFF
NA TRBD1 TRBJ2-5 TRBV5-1 TGCGCCAGCAGCTCACAGGGACAGGGGGCCGGAGAGACCCAGTACTTC CASSSQGQGAGETQYF
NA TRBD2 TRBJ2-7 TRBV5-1 TGCGCCAGCAGCTTGGGGACTAGCGGCTACGAGCAGTACTTC CASSLGTSGYEQYF
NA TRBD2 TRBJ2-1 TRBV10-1 TGCGCCAGCAGTGACTCCTCGGGACTAGCGGGATCCTACAATGAGCAGTTCTTC CASSDSSGLAGSYNEQFF
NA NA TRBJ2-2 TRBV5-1 TGCGCCAGCAGCTTGGCTCTGAACACCGGGGAGCTGTTTTTT CASSLALNTGELFF
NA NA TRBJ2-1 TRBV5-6 TGTGCCAGCAGCTCGGACGAGCATCCGTCCTACAATGAGCAGTTCTTC CASSSDEHPSYNEQFF
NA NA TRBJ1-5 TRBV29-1 TGCAGCGTTGTACCTACAGGCCTCAATCAGCCCCAGCATTTT CSVVPTGLNQPQHF
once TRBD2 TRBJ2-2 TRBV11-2 TGTGCCAGCAGCTTAAGAGCTAGCGGGGTTCCCGGGGAGCTGTTTTTT CASSLRASGVPGELFF
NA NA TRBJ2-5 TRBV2 TGTGCCAGCACGGGCGACCAAGAGACCCAGTACTTC CASTGDQETQYF
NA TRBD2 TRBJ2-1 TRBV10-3 TGTGCCATCGGGACTAGCGGGAGGGCGGTGGATGAGCAGTTCTTC CAIGTSGRAVDEQFF
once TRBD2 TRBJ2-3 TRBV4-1 TGCGCCAGCTCCCCGGGACTAGCGGGGGGGAGAGATACGCAGTATTTT CASSPGLAGGRDTQYF
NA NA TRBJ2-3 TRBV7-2 TGTGCCAGCAGTCAGGGATTTAGCACAGATACGCAGTATTTT CASSQGFSTDTQYF
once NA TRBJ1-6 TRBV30 TGTGCCTGGACGAGATTTTATAATTCACCCCTCCACTTT CAWTRFYNSPLHF
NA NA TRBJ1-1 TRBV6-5 TGTGCCAGCAGTTACGGGCAGAAGCTTGAAGCTTTCTTT CASSYGQKLEAFF
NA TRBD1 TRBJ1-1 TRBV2 TGTGCCAGCAGCTTAGAAATGGGACAGCAGAACACTGAAGCTTTCTTT CASSLEMGQQNTEAFF
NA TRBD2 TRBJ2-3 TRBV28 TGTGCCAGCAGTTCTAGCGGGAGGGCCGCAGATACGCAGTATTTT CASSSSGRAADTQYF
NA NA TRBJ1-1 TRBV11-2 TGTGCCAGCAGCTCAGGCGCTGGGGGGGAGACTGAAGCTTTCTTT CASSSGAGGETEAFF
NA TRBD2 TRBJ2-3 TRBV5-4 TGTGCCAGCAGCTTCGGGACTAGCGGGGTTGCAGATACGCAGTATTTT CASSFGTSGVADTQYF
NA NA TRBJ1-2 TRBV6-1 TGTGCCAGCAGTGGGCGCTGGGGGGCGGGTAACTATGGCTACACCTTC CASSGRWGAGNYGYTF
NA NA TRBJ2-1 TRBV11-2 TGTGCCAGCAGCCTAGGGACTGAGCAGTTCTTC CASSLGTEQFF
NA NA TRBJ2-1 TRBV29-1 TGCAGCGTTGGGCGAAGCTCCTACAATGAGCAGTTCTTC CSVGRSSYNEQFF
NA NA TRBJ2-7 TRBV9 TGTGCCAGCAGCGTAAGGGTCCCTACGATGGGCTACGAGCAGTACTTC CASSVRVPTMGYEQYF
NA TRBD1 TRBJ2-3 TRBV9 TGTGCCAGCAGCGTAGGCGGCAGGGGGCAATCAGATACGCAGTATTTT CASSVGGRGQSDTQYF
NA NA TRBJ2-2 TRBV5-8 TGTGCCAGCAATGAGAACACCGGGGAGCTGTTTTTT CASNENTGELFF
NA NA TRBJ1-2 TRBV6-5 TGTGCCAGCAGCAAGGACACCGACTATGGCTACACCTTC CASSKDTDYGYTF
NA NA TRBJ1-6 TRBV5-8 TGTGCCAGCAGCTGGGACCGGAGCTCCTATAATTCACCCCTCCACTTT CASSWDRSSYNSPLHF
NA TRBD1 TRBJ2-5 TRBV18 TGTGCCAGCTCTCTCGGGACAGTCGATGAGACCCAGTACTTC CASSLGTVDETQYF
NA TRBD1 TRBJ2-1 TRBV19 TGTGCCAGTAGAACCGGGACAGGGGCCTACAATGAGCAGTTCTTC CASRTGTGAYNEQFF
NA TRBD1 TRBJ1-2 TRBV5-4 TGTGCCAGCAGCTTGCAGGGGGCGAGGGGCTACACCTTC CASSLQGARGYTF
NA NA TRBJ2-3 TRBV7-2 TGTGCCAGCACTAGCGTCCTCAGCACAGATACGCAGTATTTT CASTSVLSTDTQYF
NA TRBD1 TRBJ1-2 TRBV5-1 TGCGCCAGCAGCCTGACAGGGGACCATGGCTACACCTTC CASSLTGDHGYTF